A single sample is the source of the 23 T cell receptor beta chains below, sequenced in a study of beta chain features in type 1 diabetes. Whole-study results and caveats: Type 1 diabetes patients had moderately but significantly shorter TCRB CDR3s in all four CD4+ subsets.

Their target antigens are unknown. TCRB transcripts that were expressed got sequenced, as all of the isolated RNA had been reverse transcribed. Assay: immunoSEQ multiplex PCR; the TCRdb copy retains only in-frame clones and omits some. This table holds approximately 170,000 clones, approximately 8% found once. The material sequenced was central memory CD4+ T cells from blood. The source of these receptors is a woman aged 40-49 years with type 1 diabetes.

This clone was picked up a small number of times. The chain carries TRBV20-1 and TRBJ2-7; D is undetermined. There are 11 residues in the CDR3. Per germline, CDR1 DFQATT and CDR2 SNEGSKA (reference sequence). V lost 2 bases to trimming and J lost 3 bases, with 5 bases between them. The CDR3 loop is CSARQDYEQYF. CDR3 bases: TGCAGTGCTAGACAGGACTACGAGCAGTACTTC.

This clone was recorded a few times. J is TRBJ2-2 and V is TRBV5-1; D not certain. Germline V gene data show CDR1 as SGHRS and CDR2 as YFSETQ. The CDR3 runs 14 residues. V was pared by 0 bases and J by 1 base, with 4 bases between. DNA of the CDR3: TGCGCCAGCAGCTTGGTACAGAACACCGGGGAGCTGTTTTTT. It translates to CASSLVQNTGELFF.

This clone was picked up a small number of times. The gene calls are TRBV9 and TRBJ2-7, with a weak D call TRBD1 (6 bases). The CDR3 runs to 13 residues. V was cut by 2 bases and J by 6 bases, with 12 bases left in between. Germline lookup yields CDR1 SGDLS and CDR2 YYNGEE. Here the CDR3 DNA reads TGTGCCAGCAGCGTCGCTACAGGGTTCGAGCAGTACTTC. Translating it yields CASSVATGFEQYF.

This chain links TRBV19 with TRBJ1-2; TRBD1 matches at 8 bases. From germline, CDR1 is LNHDA and CDR2 SQIVND (reference sequence). The V gene end was trimmed by 10 bases and the J gene end by 8 bases; junction bases not matched to a gene: 15. The CDR3 is 14 amino acids. For the CDR3, the DNA is TGTGCCACCGATGGGGGCAGGGGGCCCGACGGCTACACCTTC. This gives the protein CATDGGRGPDGYTF.

This clone was detected only a few times. V gene TRBV7-9 combines with J gene TRBJ2-1, with 12 bases that match TRBD2. Germline values: CDR1 SEHNR, CDR2 FQNEAQ (reference sequence). This CDR3 is built from 15 residues. The ends lost 4 bases at V and 6 bases at J; junction bases unmatched: 4. Written as DNA, the CDR3 is TGTGCCAGCAGCTCACTAGCGGGAGGTGGCAATGAGCAGTTCTTC. Encoded protein: CASSSLAGGGNEQFF.

The chain carries TRBV11-2 and TRBJ2-5; 7 bases fit TRBD2. Germline lookup yields CDR1 SGHAT and CDR2 FQNNGV. Losses at the gene ends were 4 bases for V and 7 bases for J; bases not matched to a gene: 9. CDR3 length equals 14 residues. The CDR3 loop is CASSSLSGSVTQYF. DNA for the CDR3: TGTGCCAGCAGCTCACTTAGCGGGTCGGTGACCCAGTACTTC.

The V gene is TRBV6-4, the J gene TRBJ2-1; TRBD2 is a possible D gene (6 bases). Germline assignment: CDR1 MRHNA and CDR2 SNTAGT. Trimming took 3 bases from V and 9 from J, leaving 18 bases between them. The length of the CDR3 is 15 residues. CDR3 residues: CASSEGRGGTSEQFF. The DNA of the CDR3 is TGTGCCAGCAGTGAGGGAAGGGGAGGCACAAGTGAGCAGTTCTTC.

This clone was found a few times. The chain recombines TRBV9 with TRBJ1-1; D may be TRBD1 (5 bases). The germline CDR1 and CDR2 sequences are SGDLS and YYNGEE. The CDR3 has 15 amino acids. The V gene lost 0 bases and the J gene lost 4 bases, with 13 bases spanning the gap. The CDR3 reads CASSVATAGGTEAFF. The CDR3 nucleotides read TGTGCCAGCAGCGTAGCTACGGCGGGGGGCACTGAAGCTTTCTTT.

This clone occurred many times. The rearrangement links TRBV27 to TRBJ2-3; D is possibly TRBD2 (7 bases). The germline V gene has CDR1 MNHEY and CDR2 SMNVEV (reference sequence). Trimming pared 2 bases from V and 6 bases from J, leaving 12 bases between. This CDR3 contains 14 residues. The CDR3 DNA sequence: TGTGCCAGCAGTTTACGGAGGGGGGGGGATACGCAGTATTTT. This gives the protein CASSLRRGGDTQYF.

J is TRBJ2-5 and V is TRBV6-6; 10 bases line up with TRBD2. V shed 6 bases, J shed 5 bases, and the junction held 6 bases outside the gene matches. This CDR3 region has 14 residues. Germline CDR1 and CDR2: MNHNY and SVGAGI (reference sequence). The CDR3 region has the DNA TGTGCCAGCAGGTTTAGCGGGAGGACCGAGACCCAGTACTTC. It encodes CASRFSGRTETQYF.

V usage is TRBV5-1 and J usage is TRBJ2-3; 9 nucleotides line up with TRBD2. The ends lost 0 bases at V and 2 bases at J; junction bases unmatched: 4. The CDR3 loop spans 16 amino acids. The V gene's germline CDR1 is SGHRS and CDR2 YFSETQ. This chain's CDR3 is CASSLDRLAATDTQYF. Written as DNA, the CDR3 is TGCGCCAGCAGCTTGGATCGACTAGCGGCCACAGATACGCAGTATTTT.

This clone was counted a few times. The chain has TRBV5-6 and TRBJ1-1, with D possibly being TRBD1 (5 bases). Germline-derived CDR1 and CDR2 are SGHDT and YYEEEE. The CDR3 has 13 amino acids. V lost 4 bases and J lost 1, with 8 bases in between. CDR3 in amino acids: CASSPGENTEAFF. The CDR3 nucleotides read TGTGCCAGCAGCCCGGGGGAGAACACTGAAGCTTTCTTT.

The chain links TRBV7-2 to TRBJ2-1; TRBD2 matches 9 bases. CDR1 is SGHTA, CDR2 FQGNSA, per germline. This CDR3 region has 14 residues. With V trimmed by 1 base and J by 12 bases, 7 bases remained unmatched. CDR3 nucleotides: TGTGCCAGCAGCTTAGGATTCGGCGGGAGGGGGCAGTTCTTC. Translation gives CASSLGFGGRGQFF. The whole variable domain, filled in from reference TRBV7-2 and TRBJ2-1, reads GAGVSQSPSNKVTEKGKDVELRCDPISGHTALYWYRQSLGQGLEFLIYFQGNSAPDKSGLPSDRFSAERTGGSVSTLTIQRTQQEDSAVYLCASSLGFGGRGQFFGPGTRLTVL.

This clone was seen a handful of times. The genes are TRBV4-3 and TRBJ1-4; D is perhaps TRBD1 (6 bases). The CDR3 consists of 19 residues. Germline CDR1 is LGHNA and CDR2 is YSLEER. The V end lost 0 bases, the J end lost 0 bases, and 17 bases lay between the germline ends. The CDR3 is CASSQDLGTGPATNEKLFF. In DNA form, the CDR3 reads TGCGCCAGCAGCCAAGATCTTGGCACAGGGCCTGCAACTAATGAAAAACTGTTTTTT.

The chain's CDR3 is CASSRTDYGYTF. Here the CDR3 DNA reads TGTGCCAGCAGTCGGACAGACTATGGCTACACCTTC. V is TRBV6-6 and J is TRBJ1-2; D perhaps matches TRBD1 (6 bases). Trimming removed 5 bases at V and 3 bases at J, with 7 bases between. Germline CDR1 and CDR2: MNHNY and SVGAGI (reference sequence). The CDR3 is 12 residues long.

The chain combines TRBV20-1 with TRBJ1-2; D gene ambiguous. CDR1 is DFQATT, CDR2 SNEGSKA, per germline (reference sequence). The CDR3 runs to 11 residues. Deletions cut 5 bases from V and 4 bases from J, with 8 bases between. The CDR3 DNA is TGCAGTGCTCCGGGTCCCTATGGCTACACCTTC. It encodes CSAPGPYGYTF.

V usage is TRBV28 and J usage is TRBJ2-7; possibly TRBD1 for D (6 bases). V lost 5 bases and J 2 bases, leaving 16 bases between the germline ends. This CDR3 spans 15 amino acids. From germline, CDR1 is MDHEN and CDR2 SYDVKM. CDR3 in DNA: TGTGCCAGCAGTCAGGGGTGGGACGGAACCTACGAGCAGTACTTC. This gives the protein CASSQGWDGTYEQYF.

The J gene is TRBJ1-5, the V gene TRBV9; 7 bases agree with TRBD1. The junction had 5 bases not matched to a gene; V was cut back by 2 bases and J by 3 bases. The CDR3 has 15 amino acids. Germline lookup yields CDR1 SGDLS and CDR2 YYNGEE. The CDR3 sequence: CASSVGQEANQPQHF. The DNA of the CDR3 is TGTGCCAGCAGCGTCGGACAGGAGGCCAATCAGCCCCAGCATTTT.

The chain uses TRBV5-1 and TRBJ2-3; 9 bases agree with TRBD2. The CDR3 totals 14 residues. V lost 5 bases and J lost 4; bases outside the gene matches: 5. Germline-derived CDR1 and CDR2 are SGHRS and YFSETQ. The chain's CDR3 is CASSNSGSSDTQYF. In DNA form, the CDR3 reads TGCGCCAGCAGTAATAGCGGGAGCTCAGATACGCAGTATTTT.

The genes are TRBV6-6 and TRBJ2-5; D might be TRBD2 (6 bases). V was pared by 4 bases and J by 4 bases, with 13 bases between. CDR1 is MNHNY and CDR2 is SVGAGI in the germline V gene (reference sequence). This CDR3 has 14 amino acids. CDR3 sequence: CASSSLVGGETQYF. DNA of the CDR3: TGTGCCAGCAGTTCTCTCGTCGGGGGAGAGACCCAGTACTTC.

Only a few counts were recorded for this clone. The V gene is TRBV11-2, the J gene TRBJ2-3, with a tentative D call TRBD1 (6 bases). V lost 0 bases to trimming and J lost 4 bases, with 11 bases between them. Germline-derived CDR1 and CDR2 are SGHAT and FQNNGV. This CDR3 comprises 15 residues. In nucleotides, the CDR3 is TGTGCCAGCAGCTTAGACAGGGGTAGTGCAGATACGCAGTATTTT. It specifies CASSLDRGSADTQYF.

The chain links TRBV9 to TRBJ1-4; unclear D gene. CDR1 is SGDLS, CDR2 YYNGEE, per germline. Trimming left V 0 bases short and J 3 bases short, with 9 bases between. The CDR3 has 15 amino acids. The CDR3 coding sequence is TGTGCCAGCAGCGTAGGGGCAGCTTCTAATGAAAAACTGTTTTTT. Translation gives CASSVGAASNEKLFF.

The rearrangement joins TRBV29-1 to TRBJ2-7; D unresolved. There are 13 residues in the CDR3. Trimming took off 2 bases at V and 6 bases at J, with 14 bases between the two ends. Per the germline V gene, CDR1 is SQVTM and CDR2 is ANQGSEA. CDR3 sequence: CSVEMIGGVEQYF. In nucleotides, the CDR3 is TGCAGCGTTGAAATGATAGGTGGAGTCGAGCAGTACTTC.